A single sample gave rise to the 15 T cell receptor beta chains below, sequenced in a study of blood T cell repertoires in COVID-19. The data were produced by immunoSEQ multiplex PCR, yet TCRdb's version contains in-frame clones alone and is incomplete. Of approximately 72,000 clones listed, more than 80% are singletons. The sample comprised peripheral blood. The receptors were sampled from a woman at least 80 years old with active or convalescent COVID-19.

The chain carries TRBV24-1 and TRBJ2-3, with D perhaps TRBD1 (5 bases). Trimming removed 9 bases from V and 2 bases from J, with 8 bases in between. Germline V lookup: CDR1 KGHDR, CDR2 SFDVKD. The CDR3 contains 12 residues. The CDR3 sequence is CATQGTTDTQYF. The CDR3 DNA is TGTGCCACCCAGGGAACCACAGATACGCAGTATTTT.

The chain links TRBV11-2 to TRBJ1-2; tentative D call: TRBD1 (6 bases). This CDR3 spans 14 amino acids. Germline CDR1 SGHAT, CDR2 FQNNGV. V lost 4 bases and J 4 bases, leaving 13 bases between the germline ends. The CDR3 DNA sequence: TGTGCCAGCAGCTCCATAGGGGGGGGCTATGGCTACACCTTC. It codes for CASSSIGGGYGYTF.

J is TRBJ1-1 and V is TRBV15; TRBD1 might be the D (6 bases). V was shortened by 5 bases and J by 3 bases, with 10 bases between the two germline ends. Germline V gene sequence: CDR1 LNHNV, CDR2 YYDKDF (reference sequence). The CDR3 has 13 residues. DNA for the CDR3: TGTGCCACCAGCCTCCGGACAGACACTGAAGCTTTCTTT. Translation gives CATSLRTDTEAFF. The full variable domain, its missing parts supplied by reference TRBV15 and TRBJ1-1, is DAMVIQNPRYQVTQFGKPVTLSCSQTLNHNVMYWYQQKSSQAPKLLFHYYDKDFNNEADTPDNFQSRRPNTSFCFLDIRSPGLGDTAMYLCATSLRTDTEAFFGQGTRLTVV.

The CDR3 DNA reads TGTGCCAGCAGCTCCCTTTCGGTCTCGCCGGGTAACGAGCAGTACTTC. Its protein is CASSSLSVSPGNEQYF. The chain employs TRBV5-6 and TRBJ2-7; D gene uncertain. Trimming removed 3 bases at V and 5 bases at J, with 21 bases between. The CDR3 is 16 residues long. Germline lookup yields CDR1 SGHDT and CDR2 YYEEEE.

The chain uses TRBV30 and TRBJ2-5, with 11 bases that match TRBD2. J gave up 3 bases and V 2 bases, and 2 bases lay outside the gene matches. The germline V gene has CDR1 GTSNPN and CDR2 SVGIG (reference sequence). This CDR3 spans 14 amino acids. As DNA, the CDR3 is TGTGCCTGGAGTCAGACTAGCGGGAAAGAGACCCAGTACTTC. Protein sequence: CAWSQTSGKETQYF. The variable domain in full, completed from reference TRBV30 and TRBJ2-5, reads SQTIHQWPATLVQPVGSPLSLECTVEGTSNPNLYWYRQAAGRGLQLLFYSVGIGQISSEVPQNLSASRPQDRQFILSSKKLLLSDSGFYLCAWSQTSGKETQYFGPGTRLLVL.

The chain joins TRBV11-2 to TRBJ2-7; TRBD1 aligns across 9 bases. CDR3 length equals 14 residues. The germline CDR1 and CDR2 sequences are SGHAT and FQNNGV. The ends lost 5 bases at V and 2 bases at J; junction bases unmatched: 4. The CDR3 nucleotides read TGTGCCAGCAGCACGGGACAGGGAGCCTACGAGCAGTACTTC. The encoded protein is CASSTGQGAYEQYF.

The chain carries TRBV24-1 and TRBJ1-5, with D unclear. The V gene lost 4 bases and the J gene lost 0 bases, with 3 bases spanning the gap. CDR1 is KGHDR and CDR2 is SFDVKD in the germline V gene. This CDR3 spans 13 amino acids. The CDR3 DNA sequence: TGTGCCACCAGTGACATTAGCAATCAGCCCCAGCATTTT. Residues: CATSDISNQPQHF.

This chain links TRBV7-9 with TRBJ1-1; no clear D. Deletions cut 0 bases from V and 7 bases from J, with 9 bases between. Germline CDR1 and CDR2: SEHNR and FQNEAQ (reference sequence). This CDR3 has 13 residues. The DNA for the CDR3 is TGTGCCAGCAGCTTAGCGCGGGATGTTGAAGCTTTCTTT. It yields the protein CASSLARDVEAFF.

The chain carries TRBV18 and TRBJ1-6, with D hard to call. The CDR3 covers 16 residues. The germline gives CDR1 KGHSH, CDR2 LQKENI. The ends were cut back, 3 bases at V and 8 bases at J, with 17 bases in the middle. The CDR3 nucleotides are TGTGCCAGCTCACCGAGCCGGGTCGGCGGGGATTCACCCCTCCACTTT. Translating it yields CASSPSRVGGDSPLHF.

This rearrangement joins TRBV21-1 to TRBJ1-1; the D call TRBD1 from the table was never checked on the DNA. TRBV21-1 is a recognized pseudogene. This CDR3 contains 12 residues. The CDR3 is CASIGQGAIAFF. The CDR3 nucleotides are TGTGCCAGCATTGGACAGGGGGCAATCGCTTTCTTT.

The chain combines TRBV9 with TRBJ2-1; 8 nucleotides agree with TRBD2. The CDR3 sequence is 16 residues long. The V gene's germline CDR1 is SGDLS and CDR2 YYNGEE. Germline trimming cut 3 bases from V and 7 bases from J; bases unmatched to any gene: 12. CDR3 coding DNA: TGTGCCAGCAGCGCCCTAGTCGGGGGGGGCCAAAATGAGCAGTTCTTC. Translation: CASSALVGGGQNEQFF.

The V call is TRBV3-1 (or the pseudogene TRBV3-2), the J call TRBJ1-2, with a possible D match to TRBD1 (6 bases). Germline values: CDR1 LGHDT, CDR2 YNNKEL (reference sequence). Trimming removed 3 bases from V and 5 bases from J, with 25 bases in between. The CDR3 runs 18 residues. Written as DNA, the CDR3 is TGTGCCAGCAGCCATGCTATAATTACAGGGAAAGCGGCTTATGGCTACACCTTC. Protein product: CASSHAIITGKAAYGYTF.

This clone was detected only a few times. The V call is TRBV7-9, the J call TRBJ1-6; 8 nucleotides match TRBD1. Losses at the gene ends were 0 bases for V and 9 bases for J; bases not matched to a gene: 7. CDR3 size: 16 residues. Germline CDR1 reads SEHNR; CDR2 reads FQNEAQ (reference sequence). CDR3 sequence reads: CASSLATTGVGSPLHF. DNA for the CDR3: TGTGCCAGCAGCTTAGCTACGACAGGGGTAGGTTCACCCCTCCACTTT.

J is TRBJ2-1 and V is TRBV12-5; the match to TRBD2 covers 10 bases. The ends lost 6 bases at V and 8 bases at J; junction bases unmatched: 13. Germline lookup yields CDR1 LGHNT and CDR2 FRNRAP. This CDR3 has 16 amino acids. CDR3: CASGLSGGQRWDEQFF. Here the CDR3 DNA reads TGTGCTAGTGGCCTTAGCGGGGGGCAACGTTGGGATGAGCAGTTCTTC.

This clone turned up a few times. The rearrangement links TRBV6-2 or TRBV6-3 to TRBJ1-5; D is possibly TRBD1 (5 bases). Germline V gives CDR1 MNHEY, CDR2 SVGEGT. The CDR3 has 14 amino acids. Deletions cut 2 bases from V and 3 bases from J, with 8 bases between. DNA of the CDR3: TGTGCCAGCAGTTACGACAGAAACAATCAGCCCCAGCATTTT. This sequence encodes CASSYDRNNQPQHF.